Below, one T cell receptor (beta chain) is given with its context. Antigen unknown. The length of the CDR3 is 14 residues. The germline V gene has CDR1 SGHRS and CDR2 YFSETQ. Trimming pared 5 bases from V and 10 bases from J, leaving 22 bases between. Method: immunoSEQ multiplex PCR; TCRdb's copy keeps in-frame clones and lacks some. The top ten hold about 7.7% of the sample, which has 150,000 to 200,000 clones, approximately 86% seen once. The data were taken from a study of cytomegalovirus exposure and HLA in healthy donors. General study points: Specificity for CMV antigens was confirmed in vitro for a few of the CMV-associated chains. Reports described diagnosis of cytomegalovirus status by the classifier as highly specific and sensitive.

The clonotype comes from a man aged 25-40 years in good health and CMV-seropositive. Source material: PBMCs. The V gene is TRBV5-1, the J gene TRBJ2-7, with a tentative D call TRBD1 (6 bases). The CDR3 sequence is CASSYQLAGEEQYF. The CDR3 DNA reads TGCGCCAGCAGTTACCAACTGGCAGGGGAAGAACAGTACTTC.